This TCR beta chain is drawn from a study of CD8+CD57+ T cells in acquired aplastic anemia. Those patients picked for sequencing had displayed CD8+CD57+ cell expansion on flow cytometry. Each patient carried a diagnosis of severe acquired aplastic anemia. Patients were therapy-naive when their blood was sampled. CDR3 and TCR beta VDJ profiling relied on a genomic DNA template. TCRdb used MiXCR to reprocess the reads, holding one entry per CDR3 protein. The top ten hold about 0.8% of the sample, which has a few hundred thousand distinct CDR3 sequences, over 25% seen once. After removal of 3 bases from V and 0 bases from J, the junction contained 8 bases not matched to a gene. Per germline, CDR1 LNHDA and CDR2 SQIVND (reference sequence). The CDR3 has 17 residues. This clonotype was found a few times.

The receptor comes from a human donor with aplastic anemia. The chain is built from TRBV19 and TRBJ1-1; 9 positions agree with TRBD1. The specimen was sorted CD4+, CD8+, or CD8+CD57+ T cells (not recorded which) from PBMCs. The CDR3 reads CASSMGSGQGLNTEAFF. The CDR3 nucleotides read TGTGCCAGTAGTATGGGATCGGGACAGGGATTGAACACTGAAGCTTTCTTT.